What follows is one T cell receptor (beta chain) and its context. The sample is drawn from a study of blood T cells in healthy people across ages. The germline V gene has CDR1 SGDLS and CDR2 YYNGEE. CDR3 length: 13 amino acids. V shed 7 bases, J shed 4 bases, and the junction held 6 bases outside the gene matches. Alongside a J-beta primer mix, a sample-barcoded 5' primer served in a second PCR lasting roughly 6 to 12 cycles. TCRdb re-called the 5' RACE reads with MiXCR, one entry per CDR3 protein. The sample carries about 970,000 distinct CDR3 sequences, 45% to 60% recorded once. The source of this sequence is a woman between 55 and 75 years old in good health. The source material was blood. The chain links TRBV9 to TRBJ2-3; 7 bases map to TRBD1. The CDR3 bases are TGTGCCAGCGGACAGGTGGTTCCAGATACGCAGTATTTT. It is translated as CASGQVVPDTQYF.